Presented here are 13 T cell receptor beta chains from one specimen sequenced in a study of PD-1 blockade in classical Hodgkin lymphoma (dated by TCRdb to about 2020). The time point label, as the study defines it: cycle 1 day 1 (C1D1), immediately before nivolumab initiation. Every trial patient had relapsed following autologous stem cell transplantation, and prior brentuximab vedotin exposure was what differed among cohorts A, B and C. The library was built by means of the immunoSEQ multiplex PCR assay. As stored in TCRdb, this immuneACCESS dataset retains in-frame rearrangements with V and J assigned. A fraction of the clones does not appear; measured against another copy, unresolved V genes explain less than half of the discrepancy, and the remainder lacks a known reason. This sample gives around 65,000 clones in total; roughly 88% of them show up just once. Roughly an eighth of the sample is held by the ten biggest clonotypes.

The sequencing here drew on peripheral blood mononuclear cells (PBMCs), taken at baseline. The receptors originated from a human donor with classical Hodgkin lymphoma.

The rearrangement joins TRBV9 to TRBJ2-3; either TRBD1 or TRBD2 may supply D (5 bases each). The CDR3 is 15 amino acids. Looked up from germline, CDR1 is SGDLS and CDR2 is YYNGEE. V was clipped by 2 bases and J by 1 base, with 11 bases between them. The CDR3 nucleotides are TGTGCCAGCAGCGTTGGGGGAGAGGGCACAGATACGCAGTATTTT. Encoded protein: CASSVGGEGTDTQYF.

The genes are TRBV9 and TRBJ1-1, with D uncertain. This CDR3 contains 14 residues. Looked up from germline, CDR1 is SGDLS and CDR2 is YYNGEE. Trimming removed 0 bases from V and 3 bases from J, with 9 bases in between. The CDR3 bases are TGTGCCAGCAGCGTAGGACGGACTGACACTGAAGCTTTCTTT. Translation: CASSVGRTDTEAFF.

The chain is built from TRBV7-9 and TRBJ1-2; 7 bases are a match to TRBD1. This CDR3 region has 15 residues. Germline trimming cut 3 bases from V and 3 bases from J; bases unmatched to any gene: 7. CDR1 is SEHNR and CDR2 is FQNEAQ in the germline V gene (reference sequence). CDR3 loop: CASSLNVGTDYGYTF. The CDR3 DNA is TGTGCCAGCAGCTTGAATGTAGGGACAGACTATGGCTACACCTTC.

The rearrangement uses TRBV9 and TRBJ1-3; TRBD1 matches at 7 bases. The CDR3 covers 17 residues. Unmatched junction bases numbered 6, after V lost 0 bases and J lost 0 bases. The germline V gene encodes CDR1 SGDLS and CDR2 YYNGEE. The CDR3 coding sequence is TGTGCCAGCAGCGTAGCCCCGACAGGGCACTCTGGAAACACCATATATTTT. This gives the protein CASSVAPTGHSGNTIYF.

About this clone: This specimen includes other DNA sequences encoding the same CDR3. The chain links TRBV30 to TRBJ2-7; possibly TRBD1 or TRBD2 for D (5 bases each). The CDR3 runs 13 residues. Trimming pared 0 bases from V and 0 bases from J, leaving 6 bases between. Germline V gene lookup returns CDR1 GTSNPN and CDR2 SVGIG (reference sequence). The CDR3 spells CAWSVGGSYEQYF. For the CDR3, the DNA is TGTGCCTGGAGTGTTGGGGGCTCCTACGAGCAGTACTTC.

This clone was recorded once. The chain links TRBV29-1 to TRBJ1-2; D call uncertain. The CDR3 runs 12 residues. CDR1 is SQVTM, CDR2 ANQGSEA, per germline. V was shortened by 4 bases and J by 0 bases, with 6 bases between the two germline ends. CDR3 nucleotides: TGCAGCGTTGTTGACGCTAACTATGGCTACACCTTC. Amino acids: CSVVDANYGYTF.

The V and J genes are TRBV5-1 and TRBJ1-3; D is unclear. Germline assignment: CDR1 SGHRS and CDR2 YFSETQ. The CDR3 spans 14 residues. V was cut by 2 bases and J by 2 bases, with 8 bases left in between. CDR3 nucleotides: TGCGCCAGCAGCTTTCGGGAAGCTGGAAACACCATATATTTT. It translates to CASSFREAGNTIYF.

This chain's CDR3 is CASSLAYSYGYTF. The CDR3 DNA sequence: TGTGCCAGCAGCTTGGCGTACAGCTATGGCTACACCTTC. This sequence joins TRBV5-5 and TRBJ1-2; no clear D. The CDR3 runs 13 residues. CDR1 is SGHKS, CDR2 YYEKEE, per germline (reference sequence). V dropped 0 bases and J dropped 4 bases, with 7 bases sitting between them. Complete variable domain (other parts from reference TRBV5-5 and TRBJ1-2): DAGVTQSPTHLIKTRGQQVTLRCSPISGHKSVSWYQQVLGQGPQFIFQYYEKEERGRGNFPDRFSARQFPNYSSELNVNALLLGDSALYLCASSLAYSYGYTFGSGTRLTVV.

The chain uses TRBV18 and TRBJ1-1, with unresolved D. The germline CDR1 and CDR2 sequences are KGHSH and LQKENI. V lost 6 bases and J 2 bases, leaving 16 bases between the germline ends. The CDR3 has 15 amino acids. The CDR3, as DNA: TGTGCCAGCTCCCTCCGGGCTGACGGAAACACTGAAGCTTTCTTT. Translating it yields CASSLRADGNTEAFF.

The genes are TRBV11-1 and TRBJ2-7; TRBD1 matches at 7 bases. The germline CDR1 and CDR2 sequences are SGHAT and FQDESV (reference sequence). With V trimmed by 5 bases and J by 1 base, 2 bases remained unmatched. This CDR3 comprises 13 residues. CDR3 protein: CASSRDRSYEQYF. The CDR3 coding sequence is TGTGCCAGCAGCCGGGACAGATCCTACGAGCAGTACTTC.

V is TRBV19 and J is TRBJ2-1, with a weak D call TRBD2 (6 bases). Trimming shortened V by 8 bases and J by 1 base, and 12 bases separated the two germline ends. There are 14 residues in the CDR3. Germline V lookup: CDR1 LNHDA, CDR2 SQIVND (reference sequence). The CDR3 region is CASGAGRSYNEQFF. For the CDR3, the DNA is TGTGCCAGTGGGGCGGGGAGGTCCTACAATGAGCAGTTCTTC.

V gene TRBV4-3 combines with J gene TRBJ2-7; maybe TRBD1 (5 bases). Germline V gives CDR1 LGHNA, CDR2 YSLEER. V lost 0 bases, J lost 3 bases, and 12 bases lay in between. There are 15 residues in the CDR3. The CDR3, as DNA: TGCGCCAGCAGCCAAGAACCCCAGGGTAGCTACGAGCAGTACTTC. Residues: CASSQEPQGSYEQYF.

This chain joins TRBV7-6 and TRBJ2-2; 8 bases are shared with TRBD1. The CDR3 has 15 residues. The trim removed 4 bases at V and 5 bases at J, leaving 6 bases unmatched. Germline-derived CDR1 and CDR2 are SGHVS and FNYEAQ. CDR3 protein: CASSYSGGATGELFF. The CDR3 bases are TGTGCCAGCAGCTACTCAGGGGGCGCGACCGGGGAGCTGTTTTTT.